These 17 T cell receptor beta chains share one sample of origin, sequenced in a study of blood T cell repertoires in COVID-19. Measured with immunoSEQ multiplex PCR; TCRdb has only the in-frame clones, and not every one. The data hold just under 350,000 clones, with around 91% observed a single time. Sequencing was done on a sample of peripheral blood. The source of these receptors is a woman between 18 and 29 years old who had recovered from COVID-19.

The sample holds a few counts of this clone. The rearrangement uses TRBV5-4 and TRBJ2-2; TRBD1 matches 11 bases. Germline CDR1 and CDR2: SGHNT and YYREEE (reference sequence). V lost 5 bases to trimming and J lost 6 bases; unmatched junction nucleotides: 12. This CDR3 has 17 amino acids. CDR3 in amino acids: CASSPPSGQGGSGELFF. CDR3 DNA sequence: TGTGCCAGCAGTCCGCCCTCGGGACAGGGGGGATCCGGGGAGCTGTTTTTT.

The chain combines TRBV4-1 with TRBJ2-1, with D possibly being TRBD1 (5 bases). Germline assignment: CDR1 MGHRA and CDR2 YSYEKL. The CDR3 length is 16 residues. The ends were cut back, 0 bases at V and 6 bases at J, with 15 bases in the middle. Written as DNA, the CDR3 is TGCGCCAGCAGCCAAGAGGCAGGGAACGGCTTCAATGAGCAGTTCTTC. Protein: CASSQEAGNGFNEQFF.

This clone has only a few counts. The gene calls are TRBV9 and TRBJ1-1; D is perhaps TRBD1 (6 bases). V lost 3 bases and J 2 bases, leaving 8 bases between the germline ends. Germline V lookup: CDR1 SGDLS, CDR2 YYNGEE. The CDR3 covers 13 residues. This CDR3 reads CASSAGGNTEAFF. CDR3 DNA sequence: TGTGCCAGCAGCGCGGGGGGCAACACTGAAGCTTTCTTT.

The chain carries TRBV24-1 and TRBJ1-1; D call uncertain. CDR1 is KGHDR, CDR2 SFDVKD, per germline. The CDR3 totals 16 residues. The V and J ends lost 5 bases and 5 bases respectively, with 20 bases between them. The CDR3 spells CATSGDGRGRGTEAFF. Here the CDR3 DNA reads TGTGCCACCAGTGGTGACGGACGTGGTCGAGGGACTGAAGCTTTCTTT.

The chain is built from TRBV4-3 and TRBJ2-2, with 8 bases fitting TRBD2. The V gene's germline CDR1 is LGHNA and CDR2 YSLEER. The trim removed 1 base at V and 5 bases at J, leaving 9 bases unmatched. There are 17 residues in the CDR3. CDR3 DNA sequence: TGCGCCAGCAGCCAAGCACTAGCGGAGCGACAAACCGGGGAGCTGTTTTTT. This gives the protein CASSQALAERQTGELFF.

This chain connects TRBV5-6 to TRBJ1-1; D is possibly TRBD1 (5 bases). The CDR3 sequence is 18 residues long. Trimming removed 3 bases from V and 2 bases from J, with 23 bases in between. CDR1 is SGHDT and CDR2 is YYEEEE in the germline V gene. CDR3 protein: CASSSSPTAGGTNTEAFF. CDR3 bases: TGTGCCAGCAGCTCATCACCGACAGCGGGGGGGACTAACACTGAAGCTTTCTTT.

This clone was seen once. Other DNA sequences in this sample translate to the same CDR3. The chain is built from TRBV5-1 and TRBJ2-3, with D possibly being TRBD2 (6 bases). The germline V gene has CDR1 SGHRS and CDR2 YFSETQ. The CDR3 has 14 residues. V was pared by 4 bases and J by 2 bases, with 11 bases between. The CDR3 nucleotides are TGCGCCAGCAGCGGAGGGAGACTCACAGATACGCAGTATTTT. Its protein product is CASSGGRLTDTQYF.

This chain joins TRBV6-2 or TRBV6-3 and TRBJ1-1, with 7 bases identical to TRBD1. This CDR3 comprises 15 residues. Germline CDR1 and CDR2: MNHEY and SVGEGT. The J segment lost 5 bases and the V segment lost 5 bases, leaving 11 bases of the junction unmatched. CDR3 sequence reads: CASSPLRQGGTEAFF. The CDR3 DNA follows: TGTGCCAGCAGTCCCCTTAGGCAGGGGGGAACTGAAGCTTTCTTT.

The chain is built from TRBV19 and TRBJ1-2; tentatively, D is TRBD1 (5 bases). The CDR3 sequence is 13 residues long. The germline V gene has CDR1 LNHDA and CDR2 SQIVND (reference sequence). The V gene lost 3 bases and the J gene lost 7 bases, with 12 bases spanning the gap. The CDR3 sequence: CASSIQGYRGYTF. As DNA, the CDR3 is TGTGCCAGTAGTATTCAGGGTTACCGTGGCTACACCTTC.

In this sample, this clone turned up once. The rearrangement links TRBV5-6 to TRBJ1-5, with D possibly TRBD1 on 5 matching bases. The CDR3 consists of 13 residues. Germline V gene sequence: CDR1 SGHDT, CDR2 YYEEEE. Trimming pared 4 bases from V and 11 bases from J, leaving 16 bases between. In DNA form, the CDR3 reads TGTGCCAGCAGCCCCGCCGGCAAAGGGGCCCAGCATTTT. This codes for CASSPAGKGAQHF.

The V gene is TRBV6-2 or TRBV6-3, the J gene TRBJ1-2; 8 bases agree with TRBD1. After removal of 2 bases from V and 6 bases from J, the junction contained 5 bases not matched to a gene. Germline assignment: CDR1 MNHEY and CDR2 SVGEGT. This CDR3 spans 14 amino acids. The CDR3 sequence: CASSYPWTGNGYTF. CDR3 bases: TGTGCCAGCAGTTACCCCTGGACAGGGAATGGCTACACCTTC.

The genes are TRBV27 and TRBJ2-1; 8 nucleotides agree with TRBD1. Germline values: CDR1 MNHEY, CDR2 SMNVEV (reference sequence). V shed 4 bases and J 7 bases; nucleotides not matched to a gene: 9. The CDR3 extends over 15 amino acids. This CDR3 is CASSSRQGALNEQFF. CDR3 DNA sequence: TGTGCCAGCAGTTCTCGGCAGGGGGCGTTGAATGAGCAGTTCTTC.

The genes are TRBV24-1 and TRBJ2-3; 11 nucleotides align to TRBD2. The germline V gene encodes CDR1 KGHDR and CDR2 SFDVKD. The CDR3 is 18 amino acids. J was trimmed by 2 bases and V by 0 bases; bases with no gene match: 6. The CDR3 sequence: CATSDLPSGRLNTDTQYF. CDR3 sequence (DNA): TGTGCCACCAGTGATTTGCCTAGCGGGAGGCTAAACACAGATACGCAGTATTTT.

The CDR3 sequence: CASRLGAGGNQPQHF. In DNA form, the CDR3 reads TGCGCCAGCCGTTTAGGGGCTGGTGGCAATCAGCCCCAGCATTTT. The rearrangement uses TRBV10-2 and TRBJ1-5; possibly TRBD1 for D (5 bases). The CDR3 has 15 residues. Germline loops: CDR1 WSHSY, CDR2 SAAADI. Trimming left V 8 bases short and J 2 bases short, with 16 bases between.

This clone appeared a single time. The chain has TRBV6-5 and TRBJ2-3; perhaps TRBD2 as D (6 bases). CDR1 is MNHEY, CDR2 SVGAGI, per germline. The CDR3 has 13 amino acids. The germline V and J ends were trimmed by 6 bases and 4 bases, with 11 bases remaining between them. CDR3 in amino acids: CASSRGEADTQYF. The DNA of the CDR3 is TGTGCCAGCAGCCGAGGGGAGGCAGATACGCAGTATTTT.

This chain uses TRBV19 with TRBJ2-2; 8 bases map to TRBD2. The CDR3 covers 16 residues. CDR1 is LNHDA, CDR2 SQIVND, per germline (reference sequence). The J segment lost 5 bases and the V segment lost 5 bases, leaving 10 bases of the junction unmatched. CDR3 protein: CASSPQSGRGTGELFF. The DNA for the CDR3 is TGTGCCAGTAGTCCCCAAAGCGGGAGAGGGACCGGGGAGCTGTTTTTT.

Notes on this clone: The germline gene is not matched at one end of the junction; a read error may be the cause. The CDR3 DNA reads TGTGCCAGCAGCGCACTAGCGGGGGGCACGGATACGCAGTATTTT. This codes for CASSALAGGTDTQYF. The chain couples TRBV7-2 to TRBJ2-3; 12 nucleotides agree with TRBD2. The CDR3 is 15 residues long. Germline V lookup: CDR1 SGHTA, CDR2 FQGNSA.